This T cell receptor (beta chain) was profiled in a study of cytomegalovirus exposure and HLA in healthy donors. V lost 6 bases to trimming and J lost 4 bases, with 19 bases between them. Germline V CDR1 and CDR2: MNHEY, SVGAGI. CDR3 length equals 15 residues. Study outcomes and limitations: Cytomegalovirus-associated TCR beta chains were listed, numbering 150 to 200. Further analysis was carried out later, and it showed several of the most significant clusters appearing linked to common viral pathogens.

In the PCR, 60 Vbeta and 13 Jbeta primers were used. Method: immunoSEQ multiplex PCR; TCRdb's copy keeps in-frame clones and lacks some. Here the sample spans 18,000 or so clones, about 70% being singletons. As for this clone: Antigen: not known.

Sequencing was carried out using PBMCs. This chain connects TRBV6-5 to TRBJ2-7; the D gene is possibly TRBD1 (7 bases). This clonotype was sampled from a man younger than 30 in good health and CMV-seronegative. This CDR3 reads CASSSLPQGGYEQYF. The CDR3, as DNA: TGTGCCAGCAGCTCACTTCCGCAGGGGGGTTACGAGCAGTACTTC.